The 26 T cell receptor beta chains presented below share a single source sample, sequenced in a study of shared clonotypes between healthy human individuals. Here immunoSEQ multiplex PCR was the method, and the copy in TCRdb shows in-frame clones only, minus some. Found here are hundreds of thousands of clones, over 90% of them singletons; the top ten hold 24%. In the naive CD8 group, cells lacked CD45RO and were positively selected for CCR7, so terminally differentiated effector memory CD45RA+ cells were left out. Sequencing was performed on naive CD8+ T cells sorted from blood. The receptors were gathered from a man aged 30 to 45 in good health.

This chain links TRBV7-2 with TRBJ2-5, with 8 bases lining up with TRBD2. V was clipped by 7 bases and J by 4 bases; unmatched bases: 8. The V gene's germline CDR1 is SGHTA and CDR2 FQGNSA. The CDR3 is 14 amino acids. Written as DNA, the CDR3 is TGTGCCAGCACTGCGGGGGGCGGTGGAGAGACCCAGTACTTC. Protein product: CASTAGGGGETQYF.

The chain employs TRBV9 and TRBJ2-3; 8 bases align to TRBD2. Germline V lookup: CDR1 SGDLS, CDR2 YYNGEE. The CDR3 length is 18 residues. With 3 bases clipped from V and 0 bases from J, the junction kept 12 bases outside the gene matches. The CDR3 loop reads CASSASGGPTSSTDTQYF. DNA of the CDR3: TGTGCCAGCAGCGCGTCGGGGGGGCCTACTTCTAGCACAGATACGCAGTATTTT.

The rearrangement links TRBV2 to TRBJ2-2; D gene unclear. Germline assignment: CDR1 SNHLY and CDR2 FYNNEI. This CDR3 has 13 amino acids. V was shortened by 0 bases and J by 8 bases, with 7 bases between the two germline ends. The CDR3 protein is CASSEALGGELFF. CDR3 nucleotides: TGTGCCAGCAGTGAAGCGCTCGGGGGGGAGCTGTTTTTT.

The chain has TRBV13 and TRBJ1-2; no definite D call. In germline, CDR1 is PRHDT, CDR2 FYEKMQ (reference sequence). The CDR3 is 12 residues long. Trimming took 5 bases from V and 3 from J, leaving 7 bases between them. In DNA, the CDR3 is TGTGCCAGCAGCCCCGGGCACTATGGCTACACCTTC. This codes for CASSPGHYGYTF.

This clone has just one count. The V call is TRBV21-1, the J call TRBJ2-1; the table's TRBD1 call for D was not verified on the DNA. TRBV21-1 is a documented pseudogene. The CDR3 has 20 amino acids. CDR3 residues: CASSNYSAPPGTGDRNEQFF. The CDR3 nucleotides are TGTGCCAGCAGCAATTATTCCGCCCCCCCCGGGACAGGGGATAGGAATGAGCAGTTCTTC.

V and J are TRBV27 and TRBJ2-3; 8 nucleotides align to TRBD2. Germline CDR1 is MNHEY and CDR2 is SMNVEV (reference sequence). The length of the CDR3 is 15 residues. Unmatched junction bases numbered 7, after V lost 3 bases and J lost 5 bases. For the CDR3, the DNA is TGTGCCAGCAGTTTTCAAGCGGGAGAGGAAGATACGCAGTATTTT. Protein: CASSFQAGEEDTQYF.

As to this clone: The same CDR3 also results from other DNA sequences found in this sample. This chain links TRBV27 with TRBJ2-3; TRBD1 aligns across 7 bases. The CDR3 covers 15 residues. The V and J ends lost 4 bases and 3 bases, in that order; junction bases with no gene match: 7. CDR1 and CDR2 from the germline V gene are MNHEY and SMNVEV (reference sequence). CDR3 sequence (DNA): TGTGCCAGCAGTTCCCGGGACAGACCTACAGATACGCAGTATTTT. Its translation: CASSSRDRPTDTQYF.

This clone was counted a single time. The V gene is TRBV9, the J gene TRBJ2-1; no firm D call. Germline CDR1 reads SGDLS; CDR2 reads YYNGEE. The V and J ends lost 1 base and 8 bases respectively, with 13 bases between them. This CDR3 comprises 14 residues. The CDR3: CASSVWAVSDEQFF. DNA of the CDR3: TGTGCCAGCAGCGTATGGGCAGTTTCAGATGAGCAGTTCTTC.

The genes are TRBV5-4 and TRBJ2-7, with 8 bases that match TRBD2. Per germline, CDR1 SGHNT and CDR2 YYREEE (reference sequence). Losses at the gene ends were 4 bases for V and 2 bases for J; bases not matched to a gene: 2. CDR3 size: 13 residues. CDR3 sequence (DNA): TGTGCCAGCAGCCCCGGGGGGGCCTACGAGCAGTACTTC. This encodes CASSPGGAYEQYF.

The V gene is TRBV5-1, the J gene TRBJ2-7; 13 positions match TRBD2. V was clipped by 4 bases and J by 5 bases; unmatched bases: 6. The CDR3 is 15 amino acids. Germline V CDR1 and CDR2: SGHRS, YFSETQ. The CDR3 is CASSTGLAGRHEQYF. CDR3 nucleotides: TGCGCCAGCAGCACGGGACTAGCGGGACGGCACGAGCAGTACTTC.

This chain connects TRBV19 to TRBJ2-7, with 8 bases aligning to TRBD2. CDR1 is LNHDA, CDR2 SQIVND, per germline (reference sequence). The length of the CDR3 is 15 residues. Trimming took 3 bases from V and 3 from J; bases not matched to a gene: 7. The CDR3: CASSIISGTHYEQYF. The CDR3 bases are TGTGCCAGTAGTATTATTAGCGGGACTCACTACGAGCAGTACTTC.

Here the CDR3 reads CASSASWTGQREKLFF. CDR3 coding DNA: TGTGCCAGCAGCGCGTCGTGGACAGGCCAGAGGGAAAAACTGTTTTTT. V gene TRBV9 combines with J gene TRBJ1-4; 7 bases map to TRBD1. V dropped 3 bases and J dropped 8; count of bases not matched to a gene: 13. The CDR3 runs 16 residues. The germline gives CDR1 SGDLS, CDR2 YYNGEE.

The chain has TRBV5-4 and TRBJ2-7; D remains unclear. Germline-derived CDR1 and CDR2 are SGHNT and YYREEE (reference sequence). The CDR3 consists of 14 residues. The V end lost 2 bases, the J end lost 2 bases, and 11 bases lay between the germline ends. CDR3 in DNA: TGTGCCAGCAGCTTTCGACTCAACCCCTACGAGCAGTACTTC. Its translation: CASSFRLNPYEQYF.

V and J are TRBV28 and TRBJ1-5, with 7 nucleotides matching TRBD1. CDR3 length equals 15 residues. V shed 3 bases and J 2 bases; nucleotides not matched to a gene: 4. CDR1 MDHEN and CDR2 SYDVKM come from the germline V gene. Written as DNA, the CDR3 is TGTGCCAGCAGTTTGGGGCAGGGGGGCAATCAGCCCCAGCATTTT. This encodes CASSLGQGGNQPQHF.

The chain joins TRBV14 to TRBJ2-7; D assignment may be TRBD1 or TRBD2 (5 bases each). This CDR3 is built from 16 residues. V lost 0 bases and J 0 bases, leaving 12 bases between the germline ends. Per germline, CDR1 SGHDN and CDR2 FVKESK. The CDR3 region is CASSQDWDGNSYEQYF. In DNA, the CDR3 is TGTGCCAGCAGCCAAGATTGGGACGGCAACTCCTACGAGCAGTACTTC.

A word on this clone: It may be a read error: a sequence one base away is much more abundant. The same CDR3 also results from other DNA sequences found in this sample. The chain carries TRBV6-5 and TRBJ2-2, with 8 bases fitting TRBD2. CDR3 length equals 14 residues. Looked up from germline, CDR1 is MNHEY and CDR2 is SVGAGI. The junction had 0 bases not matched to a gene; V was cut back by 2 bases and J by 4 bases. The CDR3 loop reads CASSYGTSTGELFF. CDR3 bases: TGTGCCAGCAGTTACGGGACTAGCACCGGGGAGCTGTTTTTT.

V and J are TRBV5-6 and TRBJ2-7, with TRBD1 identical over 8 bases. J lost 2 bases, V lost 0 bases, and 1 base had no gene match. From germline, CDR1 is SGHDT and CDR2 YYEEEE. There are 14 residues in the CDR3. CDR3: CASSLAQGAYEQYF. CDR3 bases: TGTGCCAGCAGCTTGGCACAGGGGGCCTACGAGCAGTACTTC. Together with reference TRBV5-6 and TRBJ2-7, the CDR3 gives the full variable domain: DAGVTQSPTHLIKTRGQQVTLRCSPKSGHDTVSWYQQALGQGPQFIFQYYEEEERQRGNFPDRFSGHQFPNYSSELNVNALLLGDSALYLCASSLAQGAYEQYFGPGTRLTVT.

The genes are TRBV7-9 and TRBJ2-1; 13 nucleotides align to TRBD2. Trimming cost V 5 bases and J 9 bases; bases outside gene matches: 13. This CDR3 is 17 amino acids long. Germline V gene data show CDR1 as SEHNR and CDR2 as FQNEAQ (reference sequence). This CDR3 is CASSPPLGTSGMVEQFF. The CDR3 DNA is TGTGCCAGCAGCCCTCCCTTGGGGACTAGCGGGATGGTTGAGCAGTTCTTC.

V and J are TRBV10-3 and TRBJ2-5; D unresolved. Looked up from germline, CDR1 is ENHRY and CDR2 is SYGVKD. This CDR3 is 12 amino acids long. Trimming took 8 bases from V and 0 from J, leaving 7 bases between them. CDR3 in DNA: TGTGCCATCGGAGATTACCAAGAGACCCAGTACTTC. Its translation is CAIGDYQETQYF.

The chain couples TRBV25-1 to TRBJ2-5, with a tentative D call TRBD1 (5 bases). Germline V lookup: CDR1 MGHDK, CDR2 SYGVNS. The V end was cut by 3 bases, the J end by 2 bases, with 16 bases between. The CDR3 loop spans 16 amino acids. The CDR3 reads CASSDLLWQGQETQYF. CDR3 nucleotides: TGTGCCAGCAGTGATCTTCTGTGGCAGGGTCAAGAGACCCAGTACTTC.

This rearrangement joins TRBV9 to TRBJ1-1, with TRBD1 identical over 7 bases. Germline values: CDR1 SGDLS, CDR2 YYNGEE. This CDR3 has 12 residues. The junction had 6 bases not matched to a gene; V was cut back by 7 bases and J by 6 bases. CDR3 in amino acids: CASDRAVPEAFF. DNA of the CDR3: TGTGCCAGCGACAGGGCGGTTCCTGAAGCTTTCTTT.

This clone was counted only a few times. The rearrangement uses TRBV4-3 and TRBJ2-6; the D gene is possibly TRBD1 (6 bases). CDR1 and CDR2 from the germline V gene are LGHNA and YSLEER. V was trimmed by 0 bases and J by 0 bases, leaving 9 bases between them. CDR3 length equals 17 residues. Here the CDR3 DNA reads TGCGCCAGCAGCCAAGAGGGGACAAACTCTGGGGCCAACGTCCTGACTTTC. This sequence encodes CASSQEGTNSGANVLTF.

V gene TRBV7-2 combines with J gene TRBJ1-3; unclear D gene. CDR3 size: 14 residues. Germline CDR1 is SGHTA and CDR2 is FQGNSA. The germline V and J ends were trimmed by 6 bases and 3 bases, with 12 bases remaining between them. The CDR3 DNA is TGTGCCAGCAGTCCTGGGGTGGATGGAAACACCATATATTTT. Amino acids: CASSPGVDGNTIYF.

The J gene is TRBJ1-1, the V gene TRBV12-5; D gene ambiguous. The germline V gene encodes CDR1 LGHNT and CDR2 FRNRAP. The CDR3 is 12 residues long. V was trimmed by 1 base and J by 7 bases, leaving 7 bases between them. CDR3 region: CASGLGGIEAFF. The CDR3 coding sequence is TGTGCTAGTGGTTTGGGAGGGATTGAAGCTTTCTTT.

The chain carries TRBV5-1 and TRBJ2-3, with TRBD2 matching 8 bases. The CDR3 sequence is 15 residues long. In germline, CDR1 is SGHRS, CDR2 YFSETQ. Trimming cost V 0 bases and J 2 bases; bases outside gene matches: 2. CDR3 protein: CASSLDGRVTDTQYF. In DNA, the CDR3 is TGCGCCAGCAGCTTGGACGGGAGGGTCACAGATACGCAGTATTTT.

A remark on this clone: Distinct nucleotide sequences in the sample also encode this CDR3. The genes are TRBV13 and TRBJ2-7; 8 positions agree with TRBD1. The CDR3 runs to 14 residues. The germline V gene has CDR1 PRHDT and CDR2 FYEKMQ (reference sequence). V was clipped by 5 bases and J by 3 bases; unmatched bases: 6. Written as DNA, the CDR3 is TGTGCCAGCAGCCCCGGGACAGGCAGCTACGAGCAGTACTTC. Protein: CASSPGTGSYEQYF.